The 24 T cell receptor beta chains in this list originate from one sample, sequenced in a study of cytomegalovirus exposure and HLA in healthy donors. PCR was performed using 60 Vbeta and 13 Jbeta primers. Measured with immunoSEQ multiplex PCR; TCRdb has only the in-frame clones, and not every one. The table shows about 60,000 clones, with more than 65% occurring only once. The specimen was PBMCs. The source of these receptors is a man aged 40-50 years in good health and CMV-seropositive.

This clone was seen a single time. This chain joins TRBV6-6 and TRBJ2-2; no clear D gene. The germline V and J ends were trimmed by 2 bases and 4 bases, with 11 bases remaining between them. This CDR3 region has 15 residues. Germline V gene data show CDR1 as MNHNY and CDR2 as SVGAGI (reference sequence). CDR3 in amino acids: CASSYVTVLTGELFF. Written as DNA, the CDR3 is TGTGCCAGCAGTTACGTAACAGTTCTCACCGGGGAGCTGTTTTTT.

The CDR3 is CASKVEQGNSNQPQHF. The CDR3 nucleotides read TGTGCCAGCAAGGTAGAGCAGGGTAACAGCAATCAGCCCCAGCATTTT. V and J are TRBV21-1 and TRBJ1-5; the D segment call TRBD1 is taken from the table without a DNA check. TRBV21-1 represents a pseudogene. This CDR3 has 16 residues.

The J gene is TRBJ2-5, the V gene TRBV10-3; 8 bases align to TRBD2. Trimming removed 8 bases from V and 2 bases from J; junction bases left unmatched: 4. Germline V CDR1 and CDR2: ENHRY, SYGVKD. The CDR3 runs to 13 residues. In nucleotides, the CDR3 is TGTGCCATCGGGGCGGGGGGTCAAGAGACCCAGTACTTC. Protein product: CAIGAGGQETQYF.

This clone was recorded a few times. The V gene is TRBV4-1, the J gene TRBJ2-1; 12 bases fit TRBD2. The CDR3 sequence is 16 residues long. Germline V CDR1 and CDR2: MGHRA, YSYEKL. V was clipped by 4 bases and J by 4 bases; unmatched bases: 5. The chain's CDR3 is CASSPGLAGWYNEQFF. The CDR3 DNA reads as TGCGCCAGCAGCCCCGGACTAGCGGGGTGGTACAATGAGCAGTTCTTC.

The chain carries TRBV7-8 and TRBJ2-6, with D tentatively TRBD2 (6 bases). CDR1 SGHVS and CDR2 FQNEAQ come from the germline V gene. Trimming shortened V by 1 base and J by 2 bases, and 9 bases separated the two germline ends. The CDR3 totals 16 residues. CDR3 coding DNA: TGTGCCAGCAGCTTAGTGGGGGGACCTGGGGCCAACGTCCTGACTTTC. This encodes CASSLVGGPGANVLTF.

This chain connects TRBV19 to TRBJ2-7, with 8 positions matching TRBD2. Trimming took 5 bases from V and 5 from J; bases not matched to a gene: 14. This CDR3 has 16 residues. Looked up from germline, CDR1 is LNHDA and CDR2 is SQIVND (reference sequence). The DNA of the CDR3 is TGTGCCAGTAGTTCAGGGACGGGGGGGAGGAAGAACGAGCAGTACTTC. Translated, it gives CASSSGTGGRKNEQYF. The full variable domain, with the rest looked up from reference TRBV19 and TRBJ2-7, is DGGITQSPKYLFRKEGQNVTLSCEQNLNHDAMYWYRQDPGQGLRLIYYSQIVNDFQKGDIAEGYSVSREKKESFPLTVTSAQKNPTAFYLCASSSGTGGRKNEQYFGPGTRLTVT.

The rearrangement joins TRBV9 to TRBJ1-6, with 7 bases lining up with TRBD1. Germline loops: CDR1 SGDLS, CDR2 YYNGEE. The V and J ends lost 3 bases and 0 bases, in that order; junction bases with no gene match: 3. The length of the CDR3 is 16 residues. The CDR3 DNA is TGTGCCAGCAGCGCTCCAGGGGGCTCCTATAATTCACCCCTCCACTTT. Its protein is CASSAPGGSYNSPLHF.

The V call is TRBV6-5, the J call TRBJ2-7; TRBD1 matches at 10 bases. The trim removed 8 bases at V and 5 bases at J, leaving 6 bases unmatched. Per germline, CDR1 MNHEY and CDR2 SVGAGI. This CDR3 is 13 amino acids long. CDR3: CASWDRGSNEQYF. The CDR3 DNA reads TGTGCCAGCTGGGACAGGGGATCGAACGAGCAGTACTTC.

CDR3 sequence (DNA): TGCAGCGTTGCTGACAGGGCCGGCTATGGCTACACCTTC. It yields the protein CSVADRAGYGYTF. The chain uses TRBV29-1 and TRBJ1-2; the match to TRBD1 covers 7 bases. J lost 4 bases, V lost 4 bases, and 6 bases had no gene match. The CDR3 runs to 13 residues. Germline CDR1 is SQVTM and CDR2 is ANQGSEA.

The chain links TRBV5-1 to TRBJ2-3; 9 positions agree with TRBD2. Germline V lookup: CDR1 SGHRS, CDR2 YFSETQ. The CDR3 is 17 residues long. Trimming removed 6 bases from V and 5 bases from J; junction bases left unmatched: 16. The CDR3 DNA sequence: TGCGCCAGCACCCCCTTAGGCGCGGGGGGGCTTAGAGATACGCAGTATTTT. As protein: CASTPLGAGGLRDTQYF.

This clone was seen a handful of times. The CDR3 sequence is CASSPSGMEGYTF. The CDR3 DNA reads TGTGCCAGCAGTCCCTCGGGTATGGAAGGCTACACCTTC. The chain combines TRBV2 with TRBJ1-2; D is undetermined. V was clipped by 5 bases and J by 8 bases, with 15 bases between them. Germline assignment: CDR1 SNHLY and CDR2 FYNNEI. The length of the CDR3 is 13 residues. Full variable domain (outside the CDR3, taken from reference TRBV2 and TRBJ1-2): EPEVTQTPSHQVTQMGQEVILRCVPISNHLYFYWYRQILGQKVEFLVSFYNNEISEKSEIFDDQFSVERPDGSNFTLKIRSTKLEDSAMYFCASSPSGMEGYTFGSGTRLTVV.

The V and J genes are TRBV7-6 and TRBJ2-7; 7 nucleotides match TRBD1. This CDR3 spans 14 amino acids. The V and J ends lost 5 bases and 3 bases, in that order; junction bases with no gene match: 7. Germline V gene sequence: CDR1 SGHVS, CDR2 FNYEAQ. The CDR3 bases are TGTGCCAGCAGCGCCCGACAGGGTATCTACGAGCAGTACTTC. Translating it yields CASSARQGIYEQYF.

This clone was recorded a few times. This sequence joins TRBV2 and TRBJ2-7; D is possibly TRBD2 (6 bases). V shed 7 bases and J shed 0 bases, with 13 bases lying between them. Looked up from germline, CDR1 is SNHLY and CDR2 is FYNNEI. CDR3 length: 14 amino acids. The CDR3 DNA reads TGTGCCAGCAAAGCGGAGGGCCTCTCCTACGAGCAGTACTTC. Amino acids: CASKAEGLSYEQYF.

The chain links TRBV7-9 to TRBJ1-2, with unresolved D. Trimming took off 3 bases at V and 4 bases at J, with 9 bases between the two ends. This CDR3 region has 13 residues. Germline-derived CDR1 and CDR2 are SEHNR and FQNEAQ (reference sequence). CDR3 amino acids: CASSFSGTYGYTF. The CDR3 nucleotides read TGTGCCAGCAGCTTCTCAGGAACCTATGGCTACACCTTC.

The chain uses TRBV5-4 and TRBJ2-4; D perhaps matches TRBD2 (6 bases). V gave up 0 bases and J gave up 7 bases, with 11 bases separating them. Germline values: CDR1 SGHNT, CDR2 YYREEE (reference sequence). The CDR3 length is 14 residues. The CDR3 region has the DNA TGTGCCAGCAGCTTGGGAAGGACTAAGAACATTCAGTACTTC. Its translation is CASSLGRTKNIQYF. Drawing the rest from reference TRBV5-4 and TRBJ2-4, the complete variable domain is ETGVTQSPTHLIKTRGQQVTLRCSSQSGHNTVSWYQQALGQGPQFIFQYYREEENGRGNFPPRFSGLQFPNYSSELNVNALELDDSALYLCASSLGRTKNIQYFGAGTRLSVL.

This CDR3 reads CASSESGWNSGANVLTF. In DNA form, the CDR3 reads TGTGCCAGCAGTGAATCCGGGTGGAACTCTGGGGCCAACGTCCTGACTTTC. V and J are TRBV6-4 and TRBJ2-6; D remains ambiguous. The CDR3 is made up of 17 amino acids. The germline V gene has CDR1 MRHNA and CDR2 SNTAGT. Trimming left V 3 bases short and J 0 bases short, with 12 bases between.

This clone was observed a handful of times. The rearrangement links TRBV6-1 to TRBJ1-3, with a possible D match to TRBD1 (6 bases). Germline lookup yields CDR1 MNHNS and CDR2 SASEGT. The V and J ends lost 7 bases and 2 bases respectively, with 12 bases between them. CDR3 length: 14 residues. CDR3 bases: TGTGCCAGCAAAATACAGGGAACTGGAAACACCATATATTTT. It codes for CASKIQGTGNTIYF.

J is TRBJ2-1 and V is TRBV5-1; no reliable D call. Germline V gene sequence: CDR1 SGHRS, CDR2 YFSETQ. V was trimmed by 4 bases and J by 0 bases, leaving 8 bases between them. The CDR3 consists of 14 residues. The CDR3 DNA sequence: TGCGCCAGCAGCCCGACAAGCTCCTACAATGAGCAGTTCTTC. Its translation: CASSPTSSYNEQFF.

The chain is built from TRBV10-1 and TRBJ1-4; TRBD1 matches at 10 bases. The CDR3 has 16 residues. Germline assignment: CDR1 WNHNN and CDR2 SYGVQD (reference sequence). V trimming: 0 bases; J trimming: 8 bases; junction bases outside the gene matches: 6. The CDR3 loop is CASSESTGTGAEKLFF. For the CDR3, the DNA is TGCGCCAGCAGTGAGTCAACCGGGACAGGGGCCGAAAAACTGTTTTTT.

This clone occurred once. V usage is TRBV19 and J usage is TRBJ2-3; possibly TRBD1 for D (6 bases). Trimming left V 6 bases short and J 0 bases short, with 10 bases between. The CDR3 length is 14 residues. The V gene's germline CDR1 is LNHDA and CDR2 SQIVND (reference sequence). Here the CDR3 DNA reads TGTGCCAGTAGGAGGGACACCAGCACAGATACGCAGTATTTT. Translation: CASRRDTSTDTQYF. The full variable domain, with the rest looked up from reference TRBV19 and TRBJ2-3, is DGGITQSPKYLFRKEGQNVTLSCEQNLNHDAMYWYRQDPGQGLRLIYYSQIVNDFQKGDIAEGYSVSREKKESFPLTVTSAQKNPTAFYLCASRRDTSTDTQYFGPGTRLTVL.

J is TRBJ1-5 and V is TRBV6-5; D is perhaps TRBD1 (5 bases). The germline gives CDR1 MNHEY, CDR2 SVGAGI. The CDR3 spans 14 residues. V was cut by 0 bases and J by 9 bases, with 12 bases left in between. CDR3 loop: CASSYSAGERPQHF. The CDR3, as DNA: TGTGCCAGCAGTTACTCGGCGGGGGAGAGGCCCCAGCATTTT.

This chain joins TRBV5-1 and TRBJ2-1, with a possible D match to TRBD2 (5 bases). Looked up from germline, CDR1 is SGHRS and CDR2 is YFSETQ. This CDR3 has 15 residues. The V and J ends lost 2 bases and 3 bases respectively, with 12 bases between them. The CDR3: CASSFSDSGYNEQFF. The CDR3, as DNA: TGCGCCAGCAGCTTTTCGGACTCGGGCTACAATGAGCAGTTCTTC.

The CDR3 bases are TGCAGCGGTGGACAGGGGGATAGCTATGGCTACACCTTC. Translating it yields CSGGQGDSYGYTF. V is TRBV29-1 and J is TRBJ1-2, with 10 bases lining up with TRBD1. Germline-derived CDR1 and CDR2 are SQVTM and ANQGSEA. CDR3 length: 13 amino acids. V was pared by 7 bases and J by 4 bases, with 6 bases of the junction left unmatched.

This clone was counted between two and nine times. In DNA form, the CDR3 reads TGTGCCAGTGGACAGGGCCCTGAAGCTTTCTTT. As protein: CASGQGPEAFF. The rearrangement joins TRBV2 to TRBJ1-1; 8 bases align to TRBD1. J gave up 6 bases and V 9 bases, and 3 bases lay outside the gene matches. The CDR3 loop spans 11 amino acids. CDR1 and CDR2 (germline): SNHLY, FYNNEI. Together with reference TRBV2 and TRBJ1-1, the CDR3 gives the full variable domain: EPEVTQTPSHQVTQMGQEVILRCVPISNHLYFYWYRQILGQKVEFLVSFYNNEISEKSEIFDDQFSVERPDGSNFTLKIRSTKLEDSAMYFCASGQGPEAFFGQGTRLTVV.